A single sample is the source of the 8 T cell receptor beta chains below, sequenced in a study of blood T cells in healthy people across ages. Through a sample-barcoded 5' primer and a J-beta primer mix, a second PCR was run for about 6 to 12 cycles. TCRdb reanalysed the 5' RACE reads using MiXCR and keeps one entry per CDR3 protein. Among approximately 830,000 distinct CDR3 sequences, 62% were seen once, and the ten largest hold about a quarter. The sample was blood. The receptors stem from a man aged 25 to 45 in good health.

The chain joins TRBV4-3 to TRBJ2-7, with no clear D. Germline values: CDR1 LGHNA, CDR2 YSLEER. V was pared by 1 base and J by 0 bases, with 10 bases between. The CDR3 is made up of 15 amino acids. DNA for the CDR3: TGCGCCAGCAGCCAAGGACTTCCGGACTCCTACGAGCAGTACTTC. As protein: CASSQGLPDSYEQYF.

The rearrangement joins TRBV3-1 to TRBJ2-7; D is unclear. The CDR3 length is 13 residues. V dropped 5 bases and J dropped 4 bases, with 12 bases sitting between them. From germline, CDR1 is LGHDT and CDR2 YNNKEL (reference sequence). CDR3: CASSTSPPYEQYF. CDR3 coding DNA: TGTGCCAGCAGCACCTCCCCACCATACGAGCAGTACTTC.

This clonotype came up once. The rearrangement uses TRBV7-2 and TRBJ2-1; D tentatively fits TRBD1 or TRBD2 (6 bases each). This CDR3 contains 13 residues. The V end was cut by 5 bases, the J end by 9 bases, with 14 bases between. Germline CDR1 SGHTA, CDR2 FQGNSA. The CDR3 DNA sequence: TGTGCCAGCAGCCGTGGAGGGGGACGTGAGCAGTTCTTC. Protein: CASSRGGGREQFF. Full variable domain (outside the CDR3, taken from reference TRBV7-2 and TRBJ2-1): GAGVSQSPSNKVTEKGKDVELRCDPISGHTALYWYRQSLGQGLEFLIYFQGNSAPDKSGLPSDRFSAERTGGSVSTLTIQRTQQEDSAVYLCASSRGGGREQFFGPGTRLTVL.

Turning to this clonotype: This may come from a read error, since a much larger clone is one base off. The chain is built from TRBV20-1 and TRBJ1-2; possible D gene TRBD1, 5 bases. CDR1 and CDR2 (germline): DFQATT, SNEGSKA (reference sequence). The CDR3 is 13 amino acids. In nucleotides, the CDR3 is TGCAGTGCTAGGTGGGCAGGGAACTGTGGCTACACCTTC. Its translation is CSARWAGNCGYTF.

Here the CDR3 DNA reads TGCAGTGCTAGCCTTTCGGGACTAGCGGAGACCCAGTACTTC. Translated: CSASLSGLAETQYF. The genes are TRBV20-1 and TRBJ2-5, with 10 nucleotides matching TRBD2. The CDR3 has 14 residues. After removal of 3 bases from V and 5 bases from J, the junction contained 6 bases not matched to a gene. Germline V CDR1 and CDR2: DFQATT, SNEGSKA (reference sequence).

This clonotype has just a few counts. J is TRBJ1-2 and V is TRBV7-9, with 7 bases identical to TRBD1. The CDR3 is made up of 13 amino acids. The V gene end was trimmed by 5 bases and the J gene end by 7 bases; junction bases not matched to a gene: 7. Per the germline V gene, CDR1 is SEHNR and CDR2 is FQNEAQ (reference sequence). CDR3 amino acids: CASSPQGQAGYTF. The CDR3 nucleotides read TGTGCCAGCAGCCCCCAAGGACAGGCTGGCTACACCTTC.

In its sample, this clonotype was seen many times. The V gene is TRBV20-1, the J gene TRBJ2-6; maybe TRBD1 (6 bases). The CDR3 is 14 residues long. The ends were cut back, 4 bases at V and 1 base at J, with 8 bases in the middle. Germline V CDR1 and CDR2: DFQATT, SNEGSKA (reference sequence). The CDR3 loop reads CSAIRGSGANVLTF. In DNA form, the CDR3 reads TGCAGTGCTATCAGGGGATCTGGGGCCAACGTCCTGACTTTC.

V is TRBV10-3 and J is TRBJ1-6, with 9 positions matching TRBD1. Germline V CDR1 and CDR2: ENHRY, SYGVKD. V lost 9 bases, J lost 7 bases, and 4 bases stayed unmatched. The CDR3 runs 13 residues. As DNA, the CDR3 is TGTGCCATGAGGGACAGGGAGAATTCACCCCTCCACTTT. This gives the protein CAMRDRENSPLHF.